This T cell receptor beta chain was retrieved from a study of cytomegalovirus exposure and HLA in healthy donors. V was cut by 0 bases and J by 2 bases, with 13 bases left in between. This CDR3 has 16 residues. CDR1 is SGHKS, CDR2 YYEKEE, per germline (reference sequence). Primers: 60 Vbeta forward and 13 Jbeta reverse. Sequenced by immunoSEQ multiplex PCR; TCRdb stores in-frame clones only, minus some. This table holds approximately 220,000 clones, 75% to 85% found once. Points on this clone: The antigen remains unidentified.

Findings and limits, study-wide: Donors were assumed by presence/absence analyses to have roughly uniform sequencing depth. Previous analysis showed most TCR beta V segments were productive about 87% or about 30% of the time. High sensitivity and specificity were reportedly achieved when the classifier diagnosed cytomegalovirus status. TRBV6-2, TRBV6-3 and some other V segments were unresolvable in 87-base-pair reads.

The chain uses TRBV5-5 and TRBJ2-3; no clear D. The receptor's source is a girl between 10 and 17 years old in good health and CMV-seronegative. The sequenced sample was PBMCs. As DNA, the CDR3 is TGTGCCAGCAGCTTGGCTAAACTGATTGACACAGATACGCAGTATTTT. This codes for CASSLAKLIDTDTQYF.